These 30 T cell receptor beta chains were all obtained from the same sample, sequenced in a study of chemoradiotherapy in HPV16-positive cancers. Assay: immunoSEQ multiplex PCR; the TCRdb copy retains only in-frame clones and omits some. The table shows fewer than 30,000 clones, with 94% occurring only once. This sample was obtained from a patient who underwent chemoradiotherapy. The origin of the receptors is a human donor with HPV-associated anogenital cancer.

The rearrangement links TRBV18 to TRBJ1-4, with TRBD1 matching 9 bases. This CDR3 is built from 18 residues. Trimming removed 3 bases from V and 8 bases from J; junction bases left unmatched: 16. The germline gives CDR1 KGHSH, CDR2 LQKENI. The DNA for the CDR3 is TGTGCCAGCTCACCGCCTACCCGGGACAGGGAGGGAGAAGAAAAACTGTTTTTT. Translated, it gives CASSPPTRDREGEEKLFF. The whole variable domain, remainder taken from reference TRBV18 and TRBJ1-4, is NAGVMQNPRHLVRRRGQEARLRCSPMKGHSHVYWYRQLPEEGLKFMVYLQKENIIDESGMPKERFSAEFPKEGPSILRIQQVVRGDSAAYFCASSPPTRDREGEEKLFFGSGTQLSVL.

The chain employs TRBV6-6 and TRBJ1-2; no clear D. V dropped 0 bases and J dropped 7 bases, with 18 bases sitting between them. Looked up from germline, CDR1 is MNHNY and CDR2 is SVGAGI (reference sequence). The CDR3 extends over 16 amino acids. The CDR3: CASSYSGPSGSLGYTF. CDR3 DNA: TGTGCCAGCAGTTACTCAGGCCCGTCAGGAAGTCTTGGCTACACCTTC.

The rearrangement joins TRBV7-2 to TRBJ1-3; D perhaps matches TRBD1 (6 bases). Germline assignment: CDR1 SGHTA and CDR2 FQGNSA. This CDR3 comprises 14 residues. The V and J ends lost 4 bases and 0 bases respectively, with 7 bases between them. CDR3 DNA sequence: TGTGCCAGCAGCTCACAGGGCTCTGGAAACACCATATATTTT. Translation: CASSSQGSGNTIYF.

CDR3 DNA sequence: TGTGCCAGCAGCCAGACTAGCGGGAGGAACACAGATACGCAGTATTTT. Protein sequence: CASSQTSGRNTDTQYF. This sequence joins TRBV27 and TRBJ2-3; 13 nucleotides match TRBD2. Germline loops: CDR1 MNHEY, CDR2 SMNVEV (reference sequence). The CDR3 extends over 16 amino acids. V shed 6 bases, J shed 2 bases, and the junction held 5 bases outside the gene matches.

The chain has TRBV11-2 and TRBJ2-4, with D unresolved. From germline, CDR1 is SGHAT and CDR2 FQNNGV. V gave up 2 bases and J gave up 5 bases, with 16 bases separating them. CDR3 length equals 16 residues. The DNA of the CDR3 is TGTGCCAGCAGCTTAATCTCGGCCGCCGCACAAAACATTCAGTACTTC. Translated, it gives CASSLISAAAQNIQYF.

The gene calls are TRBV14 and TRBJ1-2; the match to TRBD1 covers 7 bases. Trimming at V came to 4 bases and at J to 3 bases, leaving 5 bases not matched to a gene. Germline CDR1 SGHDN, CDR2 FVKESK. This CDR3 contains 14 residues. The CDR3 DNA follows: TGTGCCAGCAGCCCCCGACAGGGATACTATGGCTACACCTTC. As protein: CASSPRQGYYGYTF.

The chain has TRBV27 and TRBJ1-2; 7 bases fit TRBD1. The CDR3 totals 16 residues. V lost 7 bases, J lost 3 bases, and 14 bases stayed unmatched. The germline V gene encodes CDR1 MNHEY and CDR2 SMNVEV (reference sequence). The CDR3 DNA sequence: TGTGCCAGCAAAAGAGGGGCGGAGGGGGCCGACTATGGCTACACCTTC. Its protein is CASKRGAEGADYGYTF.

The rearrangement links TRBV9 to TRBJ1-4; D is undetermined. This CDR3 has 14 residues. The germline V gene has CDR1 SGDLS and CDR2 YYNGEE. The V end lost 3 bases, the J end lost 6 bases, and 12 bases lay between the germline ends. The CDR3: CASSGELGDEKLFF. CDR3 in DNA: TGTGCCAGCAGCGGGGAATTAGGAGATGAAAAACTGTTTTTT.

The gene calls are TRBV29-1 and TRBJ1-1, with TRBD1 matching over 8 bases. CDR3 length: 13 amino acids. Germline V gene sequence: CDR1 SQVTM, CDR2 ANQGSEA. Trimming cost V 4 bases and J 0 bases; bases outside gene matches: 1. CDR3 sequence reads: CSVGDRLNTEAFF. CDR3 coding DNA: TGCAGCGTTGGGGACAGGTTGAACACTGAAGCTTTCTTT.

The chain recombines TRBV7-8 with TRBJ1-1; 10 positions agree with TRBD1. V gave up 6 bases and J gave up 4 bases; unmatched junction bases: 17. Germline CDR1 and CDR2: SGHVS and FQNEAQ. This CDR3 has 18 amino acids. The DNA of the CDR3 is TGTGCCAGCAGTTCTTATTACAGTAGGGACAGGGGAAGCACTGAAGCTTTCTTT. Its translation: CASSSYYSRDRGSTEAFF.

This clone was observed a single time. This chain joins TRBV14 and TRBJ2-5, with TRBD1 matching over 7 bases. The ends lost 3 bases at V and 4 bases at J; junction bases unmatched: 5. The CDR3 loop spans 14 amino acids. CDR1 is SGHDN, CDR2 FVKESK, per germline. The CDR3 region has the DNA TGTGCCAGCAGCCAGAACCGGGACAGAGAGACCCAGTACTTC. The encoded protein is CASSQNRDRETQYF.

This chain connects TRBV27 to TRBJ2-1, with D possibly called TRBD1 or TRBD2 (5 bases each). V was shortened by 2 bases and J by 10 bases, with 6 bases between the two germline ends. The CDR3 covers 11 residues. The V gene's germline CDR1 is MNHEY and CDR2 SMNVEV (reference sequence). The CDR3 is CASSLGTEQFF. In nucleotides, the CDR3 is TGTGCCAGCAGTTTAGGGACCGAGCAGTTCTTC.

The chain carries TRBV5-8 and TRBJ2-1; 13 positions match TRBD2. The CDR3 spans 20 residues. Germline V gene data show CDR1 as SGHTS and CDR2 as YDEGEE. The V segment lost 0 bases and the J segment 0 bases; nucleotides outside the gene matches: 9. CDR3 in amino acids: CASSLARTSGGWISYNEQFF. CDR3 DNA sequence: TGTGCCAGCAGCTTGGCCCGGACTAGCGGGGGCTGGATCTCCTACAATGAGCAGTTCTTC.

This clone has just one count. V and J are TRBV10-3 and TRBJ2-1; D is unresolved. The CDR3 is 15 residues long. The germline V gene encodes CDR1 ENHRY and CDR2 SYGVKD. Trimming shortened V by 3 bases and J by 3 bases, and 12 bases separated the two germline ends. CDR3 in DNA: TGTGCCATCAGTGACCCCCGACAAGACTACAATGAGCAGTTCTTC. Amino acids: CAISDPRQDYNEQFF.

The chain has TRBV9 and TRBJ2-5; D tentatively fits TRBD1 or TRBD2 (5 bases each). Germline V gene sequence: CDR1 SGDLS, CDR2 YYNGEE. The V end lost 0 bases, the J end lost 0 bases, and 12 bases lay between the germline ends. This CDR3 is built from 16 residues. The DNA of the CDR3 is TGTGCCAGCAGCGTAGGACAGCGGATAAACCAAGAGACCCAGTACTTC. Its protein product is CASSVGQRINQETQYF.

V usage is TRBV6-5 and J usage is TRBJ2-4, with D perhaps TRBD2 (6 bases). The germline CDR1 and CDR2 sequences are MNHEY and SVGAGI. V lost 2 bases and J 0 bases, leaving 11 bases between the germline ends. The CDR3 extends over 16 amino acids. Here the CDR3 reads CASSYATSPAKNIQYF. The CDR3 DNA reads TGTGCCAGCAGTTACGCCACTAGCCCAGCCAAAAACATTCAGTACTTC.

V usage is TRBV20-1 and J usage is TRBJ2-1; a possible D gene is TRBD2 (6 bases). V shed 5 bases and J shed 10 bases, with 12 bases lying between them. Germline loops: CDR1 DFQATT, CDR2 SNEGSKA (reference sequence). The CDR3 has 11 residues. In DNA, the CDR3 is TGCAGTGCTTTCGGGGGTAGGGAGCAGTTCTTC. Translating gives CSAFGGREQFF.

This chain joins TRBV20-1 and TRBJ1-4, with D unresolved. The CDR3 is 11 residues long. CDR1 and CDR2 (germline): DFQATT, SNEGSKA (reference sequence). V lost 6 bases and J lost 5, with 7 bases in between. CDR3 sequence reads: CSANQNEKLFF. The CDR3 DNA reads TGCAGTGCCAACCAAAATGAAAAACTGTTTTTT.

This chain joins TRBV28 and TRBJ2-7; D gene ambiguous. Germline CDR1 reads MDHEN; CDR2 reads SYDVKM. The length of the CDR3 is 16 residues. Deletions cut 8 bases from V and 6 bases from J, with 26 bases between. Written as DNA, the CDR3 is TGTGCCAGCTTCTCCCGTAACCCGCAATTCGGCCTCGAGCAGTACTTC. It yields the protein CASFSRNPQFGLEQYF.

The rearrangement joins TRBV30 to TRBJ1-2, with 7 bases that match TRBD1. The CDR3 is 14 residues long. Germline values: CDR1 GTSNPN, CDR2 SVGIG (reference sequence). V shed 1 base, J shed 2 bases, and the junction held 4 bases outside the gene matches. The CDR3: CAWSGQGSNYGYTF. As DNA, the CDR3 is TGTGCCTGGAGTGGACAGGGCTCCAACTATGGCTACACCTTC.

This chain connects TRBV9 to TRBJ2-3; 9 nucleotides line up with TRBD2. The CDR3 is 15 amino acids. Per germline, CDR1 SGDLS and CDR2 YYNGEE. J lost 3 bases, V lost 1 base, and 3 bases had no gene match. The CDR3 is CASSVMAGGTDTQYF. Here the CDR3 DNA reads TGTGCCAGCAGCGTAATGGCGGGAGGGACAGATACGCAGTATTTT. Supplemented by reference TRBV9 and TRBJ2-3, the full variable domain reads DSGVTQTPKHLITATGQRVTLRCSPRSGDLSVYWYQQSLDQGLQFLIQYYNGEERAKGNILERFSAQQFPDLHSELNLSSLELGDSALYFCASSVMAGGTDTQYFGPGTRLTVL.

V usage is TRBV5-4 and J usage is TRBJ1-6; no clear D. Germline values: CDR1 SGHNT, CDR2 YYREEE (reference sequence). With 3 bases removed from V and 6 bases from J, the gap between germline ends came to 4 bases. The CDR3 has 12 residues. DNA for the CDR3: TGTGCCAGCAGCTCTTTTAATTCACCCCTCCACTTT. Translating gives CASSSFNSPLHF.

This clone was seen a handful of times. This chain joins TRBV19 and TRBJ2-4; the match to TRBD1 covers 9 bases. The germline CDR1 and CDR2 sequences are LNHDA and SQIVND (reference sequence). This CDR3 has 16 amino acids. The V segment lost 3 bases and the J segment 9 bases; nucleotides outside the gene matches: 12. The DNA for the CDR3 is TGTGCCAGTAGTATGAAGGACAGGGGTCCAGTAAGCATTCAGTACTTC. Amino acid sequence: CASSMKDRGPVSIQYF.

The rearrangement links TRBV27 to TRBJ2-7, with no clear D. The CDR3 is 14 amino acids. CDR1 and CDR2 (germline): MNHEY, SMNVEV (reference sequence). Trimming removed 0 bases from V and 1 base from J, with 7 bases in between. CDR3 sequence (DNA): TGTGCCAGCAGTTTATCGGCGGCATCCTACGAGCAGTACTTC. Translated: CASSLSAASYEQYF.

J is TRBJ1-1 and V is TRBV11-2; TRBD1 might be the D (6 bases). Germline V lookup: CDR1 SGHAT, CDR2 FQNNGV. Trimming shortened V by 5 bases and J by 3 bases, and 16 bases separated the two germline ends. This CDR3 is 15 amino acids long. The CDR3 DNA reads TGTGCCAGCAGCCTCCAGGGGCTCGGGTACACTGAAGCTTTCTTT. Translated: CASSLQGLGYTEAFF.

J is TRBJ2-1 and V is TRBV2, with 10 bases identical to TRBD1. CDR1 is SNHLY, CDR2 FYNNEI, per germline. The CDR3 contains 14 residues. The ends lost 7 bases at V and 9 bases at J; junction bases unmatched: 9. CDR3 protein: CASTWTGGFSEQFF. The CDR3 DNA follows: TGTGCCAGCACCTGGACAGGGGGTTTTAGTGAGCAGTTCTTC.

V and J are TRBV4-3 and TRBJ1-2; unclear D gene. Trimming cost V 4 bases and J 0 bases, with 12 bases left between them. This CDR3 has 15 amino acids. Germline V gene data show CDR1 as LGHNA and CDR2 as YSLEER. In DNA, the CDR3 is TGCGCCAGCAGCCGAGCGGGAGTTTCTAACTATGGCTACACCTTC. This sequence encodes CASSRAGVSNYGYTF.

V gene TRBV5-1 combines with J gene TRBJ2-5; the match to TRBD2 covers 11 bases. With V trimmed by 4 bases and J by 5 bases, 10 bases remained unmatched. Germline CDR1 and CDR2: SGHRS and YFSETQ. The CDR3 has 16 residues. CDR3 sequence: CASSPVAGGRAETQYF. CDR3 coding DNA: TGCGCCAGCAGCCCGGTAGCGGGAGGGCGTGCGGAGACCCAGTACTTC.

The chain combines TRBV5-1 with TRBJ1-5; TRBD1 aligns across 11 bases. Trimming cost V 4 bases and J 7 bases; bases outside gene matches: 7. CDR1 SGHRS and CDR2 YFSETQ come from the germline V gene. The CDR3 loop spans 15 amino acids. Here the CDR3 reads CASSAGQGAGQPQHF. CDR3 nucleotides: TGCGCCAGCAGCGCCGGACAGGGGGCTGGGCAGCCCCAGCATTTT.

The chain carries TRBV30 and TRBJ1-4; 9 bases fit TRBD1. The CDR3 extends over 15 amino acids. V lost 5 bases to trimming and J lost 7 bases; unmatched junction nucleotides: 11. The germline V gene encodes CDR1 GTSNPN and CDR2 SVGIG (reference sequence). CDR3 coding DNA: TGTGCCTGGTCCCGGGACAGGGTGGTTAGTGAAAAACTGTTTTTT. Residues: CAWSRDRVVSEKLFF.